Sequencing of this T cell receptor (beta chain) was carried out in a study of PD-1 blockade in classical Hodgkin lymphoma. Study overall: Nivolumab dosing for patients was 3 mg/kg, administered intravenously every 2 weeks.

A remark on this clone: Antigen specificity is unknown.

Study conclusions and caveats: With respect to the repertoire differences, their causes, possibly disease activity or prior therapy, remain undefined.

The V and J ends lost 8 bases and 3 bases respectively, with 19 bases between them. The germline CDR1 and CDR2 sequences are MDHEN and SYDVKM. The CDR3 is made up of 15 amino acids. The method was immunoSEQ multiplex PCR; TCRdb's version includes in-frame clones alone and lacks a portion of them. Counted here are roughly 2,500 clones, over 55% occurring once; the ten biggest clones make up around 43%. Sample time point: cycle 4 day 1 (C4D1), after more than five weeks of nivolumab. With no exception, relapse followed autologous stem cell transplantation in all patients, and brentuximab vedotin exposure varied. Magnetic negative selection, applied to thawed PBMCs, was used to isolate the CD8+ T cells.

This receptor was obtained from a human donor with classical Hodgkin lymphoma. The starting material was CD8+ T cells from blood, obtained before the fourth cycle of nivolumab. This rearrangement joins TRBV28 to TRBJ2-5; D might be TRBD1 (5 bases). The CDR3 nucleotides read TGTGCCAGCTCCTTCTCCAGGGCGAATAAAGAGACCCAGTACTTC. It yields the protein CASSFSRANKETQYF.